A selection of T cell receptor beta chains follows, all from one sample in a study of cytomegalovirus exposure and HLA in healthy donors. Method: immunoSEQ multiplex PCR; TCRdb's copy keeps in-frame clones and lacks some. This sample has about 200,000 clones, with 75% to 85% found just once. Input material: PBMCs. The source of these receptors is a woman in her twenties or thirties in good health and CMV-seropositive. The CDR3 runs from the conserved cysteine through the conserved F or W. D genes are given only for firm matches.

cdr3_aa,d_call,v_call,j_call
CSGIRVGGELFF,NA,TRBV29-1,TRBJ2-2
CATRGGNEQFF,TRBD2,TRBV19,TRBJ2-1
CASSPGDRVGQPQHF,TRBD1,TRBV7-8,TRBJ1-5
CASSLGTVNTEAFF,NA,TRBV7-2,TRBJ1-1
CASSLGQQETQYF,NA,TRBV5-1,TRBJ2-5
CASSGERAIYGYTF,NA,TRBV9,TRBJ1-2
CASSAAGLDTQYF,NA,TRBV6-1,TRBJ2-3
CASSLGQGANTIYF,TRBD1,TRBV6-4,TRBJ1-3
CASSGSGGSSSYEQYF,NA,TRBV5-1,TRBJ2-7
CAWSTGRDNEQFF,NA,TRBV30,TRBJ2-1
CASSRGTPQPQHF,NA,TRBV28,TRBJ1-5
CAIKEGELASNEQFF,TRBD2,TRBV10-3,TRBJ2-1
CASSEGLEGQFNEKLFF,TRBD1,TRBV6-1,TRBJ1-4
CASTLRDSFYEQYF,NA,TRBV6-6,TRBJ2-7
CASSAEVVGTEAFF,NA,TRBV6-5,TRBJ1-1
CSVVEGAEVQETQYF,TRBD1,TRBV29-1,TRBJ2-5
CAISPLNTEAFF,NA,TRBV10-3,TRBJ1-1
CASRYRDRGYGYTF,TRBD1,TRBV5-4,TRBJ1-2
CSVVPRGTGIYEQYF,TRBD1,TRBV29-1,TRBJ2-7
CASSLESDRGGSWGYEQYF,TRBD1,TRBV28,TRBJ2-7
CASSYQQGGSADTQYF,TRBD2,TRBV5-6,TRBJ2-3
CSGGDPSGANVLTF,NA,TRBV29-1,TRBJ2-6
CASSPLLGGYTF,NA,TRBV28,TRBJ1-2
CASSVVADGYTF,NA,TRBV9,TRBJ1-2
CAISEEGSGYTF,NA,TRBV10-3,TRBJ1-2
CASSPTGGSYEQYF,TRBD1,TRBV6-5,TRBJ2-7
CASGKQGYYGYTF,NA,TRBV19,TRBJ1-2
CAILGQREWADTQYF,TRBD2,TRBV7-9,TRBJ2-3
CASSDLAGAVSGELFF,TRBD2,TRBV28,TRBJ2-2
CASRLGHTTGDTQYF,NA,TRBV19,TRBJ2-3
CASSTQGSREPQHF,TRBD1,TRBV19,TRBJ1-5
CASTRISGLTYGYTF,NA,TRBV2,TRBJ1-2
CASSFGSTSYNEQFF,NA,TRBV7-2,TRBJ2-1
CASSSRQGGNEQFF,TRBD1,TRBV7-2,TRBJ2-1
CASSSKVAGETQYF,NA,TRBV9,TRBJ2-5
CASSTDSYEQYF,NA,TRBV2,TRBJ2-7
CASSPRDTRREGYTF,NA,TRBV27,TRBJ1-2
CASSGTSGRTGELFF,TRBD2,TRBV6-5,TRBJ2-2
CASSLEQGYGYTF,TRBD1,TRBV5-1,TRBJ1-2
CASSYRGASRHEQYF,NA,TRBV6-5,TRBJ2-7
CTSSTQGENGYTF,NA,TRBV1,TRBJ1-2
CASSLNPVSYEQYF,NA,TRBV5-1,TRBJ2-7
CASSSGQGVVTF,TRBD1,TRBV19,TRBJ1-2
CASSLSGQGVGGYTF,TRBD1,TRBV28,TRBJ1-2
CASSQRGLGTDTQYF,NA,TRBV5-1,TRBJ2-3
CASRLWTAMNTEAFF,NA,TRBV6-1,TRBJ1-1